Following are 29 T cell receptor beta chains from one sample sequenced in a study of cytomegalovirus exposure and HLA in healthy donors. Primers: 60 Vbeta forward and 13 Jbeta reverse. Some clones are missing from TCRdb's copy, which holds only in-frame ones; the method was immunoSEQ multiplex PCR. The sample contains tens of thousands of clones, 78% of which appear only once. The sample consisted of PBMCs. The receptor source for this set is a male donor in good health and CMV-seropositive.

The chain employs TRBV7-9 and TRBJ1-2, with D perhaps matching TRBD1 (6 bases). CDR3 length: 15 residues. The V gene lost 5 bases and the J gene lost 5 bases, with 18 bases spanning the gap. Germline V gives CDR1 SEHNR, CDR2 FQNEAQ (reference sequence). CDR3 in DNA: TGTGCCAGCAGCCAAGTCGGGGGGCGCCGGTATGGCTACACCTTC. Amino acids: CASSQVGGRRYGYTF.

This chain connects TRBV19 to TRBJ1-1; 8 bases map to TRBD1. This CDR3 has 14 amino acids. The V segment lost 5 bases and the J segment 4 bases; nucleotides outside the gene matches: 6. Germline CDR1 LNHDA, CDR2 SQIVND (reference sequence). The CDR3 spells CASSPGDRPTEAFF. In DNA form, the CDR3 reads TGTGCCAGTAGTCCAGGGGACAGGCCCACTGAAGCTTTCTTT.

The gene calls are TRBV7-2 and TRBJ1-3; 8 nucleotides match TRBD1. The CDR3 has 15 residues. V lost 5 bases to trimming and J lost 1 base; unmatched junction nucleotides: 4. The germline CDR1 and CDR2 sequences are SGHTA and FQGNSA. In DNA, the CDR3 is TGTGCCAGCAGCCGACAGGGGAGGTCTGGAAACACCATATATTTT. The encoded protein is CASSRQGRSGNTIYF.

The gene calls are TRBV28 and TRBJ1-4, with D perhaps TRBD1 (6 bases). The CDR3 is 15 amino acids. Trimming left V 5 bases short and J 8 bases short, with 18 bases between. Germline CDR1 and CDR2: MDHEN and SYDVKM. CDR3 coding DNA: TGTGCCAGCAGTCCTAGGACAGCCGTAGGGGAAAAACTGTTTTTT. As protein: CASSPRTAVGEKLFF. Filled out from reference TRBV28 and TRBJ1-4, the complete variable domain reads DVKVTQSSRYLVKRTGEKVFLECVQDMDHENMFWYRQDPGLGLRLIYFSYDVKMKEKGDIPEGYSVSREKKERFSLILESASTNQTSMYLCASSPRTAVGEKLFFGSGTQLSVL.

This chain joins TRBV19 and TRBJ2-1; TRBD1 aligns across 7 bases. Germline CDR1 and CDR2: LNHDA and SQIVND (reference sequence). This CDR3 contains 12 residues. Trimming removed 10 bases from V and 6 bases from J; junction bases left unmatched: 6. CDR3 nucleotides: TGTGCCACCGTGACAGGGATCAATGAGCAGTTCTTC. Its translation is CATVTGINEQFF.

This clone has a handful of counts. V usage is TRBV5-6 and J usage is TRBJ2-7; a weak D match, TRBD1 (5 bases). Germline V gene lookup returns CDR1 SGHDT and CDR2 YYEEEE. V was trimmed by 4 bases and J by 5 bases, leaving 16 bases between them. CDR3 length equals 14 residues. The DNA of the CDR3 is TGTGCCAGCAGCGGACCGCGCCAGGGCCACGAGCAGTACTTC. Its translation is CASSGPRQGHEQYF. The full variable domain, completed using reference TRBV5-6 and TRBJ2-7, is DAGVTQSPTHLIKTRGQQVTLRCSPKSGHDTVSWYQQALGQGPQFIFQYYEEEERQRGNFPDRFSGHQFPNYSSELNVNALLLGDSALYLCASSGPRQGHEQYFGPGTRLTVT.

This clone has only a few counts. The chain's CDR3 is CASSHSTGLPYEQYF. DNA of the CDR3: TGCGCCAGCAGCCACTCCACGGGACTACCCTACGAGCAGTACTTC. The chain joins TRBV4-1 to TRBJ2-7, with 7 bases aligning to TRBD2. The V segment lost 3 bases and the J segment 2 bases; nucleotides outside the gene matches: 7. Per the germline V gene, CDR1 is MGHRA and CDR2 is YSYEKL. The CDR3 has 15 amino acids.

The chain combines TRBV7-9 with TRBJ2-3; maybe TRBD2 (7 bases). The V gene lost 1 base and the J gene lost 14 bases, with 13 bases spanning the gap. This CDR3 region has 12 residues. The V gene's germline CDR1 is SEHNR and CDR2 FQNEAQ (reference sequence). The CDR3 DNA sequence: TGTGCCAGCAGCTTAGAAGGGCGGGGGCGGTATTTT. It encodes CASSLEGRGRYF. Full variable domain (missing parts from reference TRBV7-9 and TRBJ2-3): DTGVSQNPRHKITKRGQNVTFRCDPISEHNRLYWYRQTLGQGPEFLTYFQNEAQLEKSRLLSDRFSAERPKGSFSTLEIQRTEQGDSAMYLCASSLEGRGRYFGPGTRLTVL.

The CDR3 DNA is TGTGCCAGCAGGATGGAAGCTAGCGGGGTACAGTTCTTC. Translated: CASRMEASGVQFF. This rearrangement joins TRBV6-1 to TRBJ2-1, with 9 nucleotides matching TRBD2. This CDR3 region has 13 residues. V shed 6 bases and J 13 bases; nucleotides not matched to a gene: 10. Germline V gives CDR1 MNHNS, CDR2 SASEGT.

This chain joins TRBV5-4 and TRBJ2-7, with 10 nucleotides matching TRBD2. This CDR3 is 15 amino acids long. Losses at the gene ends were 4 bases for V and 3 bases for J; bases not matched to a gene: 7. The germline V gene has CDR1 SGHNT and CDR2 YYREEE (reference sequence). Written as DNA, the CDR3 is TGTGCCAGCAGCCAGCGGGAGGGGGCCGACTACGAGCAGTACTTC. Translating it yields CASSQREGADYEQYF.

This chain links TRBV5-4 with TRBJ2-3; TRBD2 aligns across 9 bases. Trimming took 4 bases from V and 6 from J; bases not matched to a gene: 12. The CDR3 extends over 16 amino acids. CDR1 is SGHNT and CDR2 is YYREEE in the germline V gene (reference sequence). The CDR3 nucleotides read TGTGCCAGCAGCAATAGACTAGCGGCCCGCCGGGATACGCAGTATTTT. It specifies CASSNRLAARRDTQYF.

The chain recombines TRBV28 with TRBJ2-1; D gene uncertain. The germline CDR1 and CDR2 sequences are MDHEN and SYDVKM. Trimming cost V 4 bases and J 3 bases, with 13 bases left between them. The CDR3 runs 15 residues. Here the CDR3 reads CASSSPRSDYNEQFF. The CDR3 DNA follows: TGTGCCAGCAGTTCACCGAGGTCGGACTACAATGAGCAGTTCTTC.

In its sample, this clone was seen a few times. This chain links TRBV15 with TRBJ1-3; D is unresolved. CDR3 length: 15 residues. Trimming took off 1 base at V and 5 bases at J, with 12 bases between the two ends. CDR1 is LNHNV, CDR2 YYDKDF, per germline (reference sequence). The CDR3 nucleotides read TGTGCCACCAGCAGAGGTCCTGAGGGCCGAAACACCATATATTTT. Translating gives CATSRGPEGRNTIYF.

The chain couples TRBV7-6 to TRBJ2-5; D is perhaps TRBD1 (6 bases). The CDR3 has 15 residues. V lost 5 bases, J lost 5 bases, and 18 bases lay in between. CDR1 and CDR2 (germline): SGHVS, FNYEAQ. This chain's CDR3 is CASSVWDTRWETQYF. CDR3 DNA: TGTGCCAGCAGCGTTTGGGACACACGGTGGGAGACCCAGTACTTC.

The genes are TRBV11-2 and TRBJ2-1; the D gene is possibly TRBD2 (6 bases). The CDR3 is 16 residues long. Looked up from germline, CDR1 is SGHAT and CDR2 is FQNNGV. V lost 6 bases, J lost 5 bases, and 20 bases lay in between. The DNA of the CDR3 is TGTGCCAGCAGGGATAGGGTGTGGAGGGGTAACAATGAGCAGTTCTTC. This encodes CASRDRVWRGNNEQFF.

This chain uses TRBV18 with TRBJ1-1; tentative D call: TRBD1 (5 bases). With 7 bases removed from V and 3 bases from J, the gap between germline ends came to 18 bases. The CDR3 contains 15 residues. Germline V gene sequence: CDR1 KGHSH, CDR2 LQKENI. The CDR3 sequence is CASYEYQGGDTEAFF. Here the CDR3 DNA reads TGTGCCAGCTACGAATACCAGGGTGGGGACACTGAAGCTTTCTTT.

The chain links TRBV5-1 to TRBJ2-7, with 7 bases fitting TRBD1. V dropped 4 bases and J dropped 2; count of bases not matched to a gene: 18. CDR1 and CDR2 (germline): SGHRS, YFSETQ. The CDR3 is 18 amino acids. The CDR3 spells CASSLGQFNLAHPYEQYF. In nucleotides, the CDR3 is TGCGCCAGCAGCCTGGGACAGTTTAATTTGGCCCACCCCTACGAGCAGTACTTC.

Worth noting for this clone: At one boundary the junction diverges from the germline segment, which might be a read error. The rearrangement uses TRBV5-6 and TRBJ2-1, with 10 bases aligning to TRBD2. The CDR3 length is 11 residues. Germline-derived CDR1 and CDR2 are SGHDT and YYEEEE. As DNA, the CDR3 is TGTGCCAGCAGCCTAGCGGGGGCCCTGGTCTTC. Its translation is CASSLAGALVF.

This chain connects TRBV19 to TRBJ1-2, with 8 nucleotides matching TRBD1. CDR3 length: 13 amino acids. In germline, CDR1 is LNHDA, CDR2 SQIVND (reference sequence). The V and J ends lost 6 bases and 8 bases, in that order; junction bases with no gene match: 8. This CDR3 reads CASRGQDKGGYTF. The CDR3 nucleotides are TGTGCCAGTAGGGGACAGGATAAGGGAGGCTACACCTTC.

This clone has more than one count but fewer than ten. The rearrangement links TRBV4-1 to TRBJ2-1, with 8 bases aligning to TRBD2. Germline V gene sequence: CDR1 MGHRA, CDR2 YSYEKL. The J segment lost 7 bases and the V segment lost 6 bases, leaving 5 bases of the junction unmatched. CDR3 length: 13 amino acids. The CDR3 protein is CASRGGGRNEQFF. CDR3 DNA: TGCGCCAGCAGGGGCGGGGGGAGAAATGAGCAGTTCTTC.

This clone was seen more than once but under ten times. The chain is built from TRBV6-6 and TRBJ2-7; D is perhaps TRBD1 (6 bases). V lost 0 bases to trimming and J lost 4 bases, with 10 bases between them. Germline loops: CDR1 MNHNY, CDR2 SVGAGI (reference sequence). The CDR3 extends over 14 amino acids. CDR3 DNA: TGTGCCAGCAGTTACTCCAGGGGAACATACGAGCAGTACTTC. It specifies CASSYSRGTYEQYF.

The chain combines TRBV29-1 with TRBJ2-1; D possibly corresponds to TRBD1 (5 bases). This CDR3 spans 13 amino acids. V lost 4 bases to trimming and J lost 2 bases, with 9 bases between them. Per the germline V gene, CDR1 is SQVTM and CDR2 is ANQGSEA. The CDR3 reads CSVVSTAYNEQFF. DNA for the CDR3: TGCAGCGTTGTTTCGACAGCCTACAATGAGCAGTTCTTC.

The gene calls are TRBV5-1 and TRBJ1-5; 7 bases are shared with TRBD1. CDR3 length: 16 residues. With V trimmed by 0 bases and J by 1 base, 4 bases remained unmatched. Germline CDR1 reads SGHRS; CDR2 reads YFSETQ. The CDR3 DNA follows: TGCGCCAGCAGCTTGGAGGGGGCGGCAAGCAATCAGCCCCAGCATTTT. Its translation is CASSLEGAASNQPQHF.

This chain uses TRBV6-4 with TRBJ2-1; 8 positions match TRBD2. This CDR3 comprises 15 residues. V was clipped by 3 bases and J by 9 bases; unmatched bases: 10. Germline V lookup: CDR1 MRHNA, CDR2 SNTAGT. DNA of the CDR3: TGTGCCAGCAGTGAGCGGGAGGAGCCGAGGGGTGAGCAGTTCTTC. It translates to CASSEREEPRGEQFF.

This chain uses TRBV28 with TRBJ2-7; D unclear. The germline V gene has CDR1 MDHEN and CDR2 SYDVKM. This CDR3 comprises 14 residues. Between the trimmed V and J ends, which lost 7 bases and 7 bases, there was a span of 20 bases. DNA of the CDR3: TGTGCCAGCACCCCGCCCGACCGACTCTGGGAGCAGTACTTC. Amino acid sequence: CASTPPDRLWEQYF. The full variable domain, with the rest looked up from reference TRBV28 and TRBJ2-7, is DVKVTQSSRYLVKRTGEKVFLECVQDMDHENMFWYRQDPGLGLRLIYFSYDVKMKEKGDIPEGYSVSREKKERFSLILESASTNQTSMYLCASTPPDRLWEQYFGPGTRLTVT.

The V call is TRBV9, the J call TRBJ2-3, with D possibly being TRBD2 (5 bases). Trimming took 9 bases from V and 0 from J, leaving 23 bases between them. Germline V gene lookup returns CDR1 SGDLS and CDR2 YYNGEE. The CDR3 runs 17 residues. The CDR3 here is CATELVGPPRSTDTQYF. CDR3 nucleotides: TGTGCCACCGAACTAGTTGGCCCACCTAGGAGCACAGATACGCAGTATTTT.

This chain links TRBV27 with TRBJ2-2, with TRBD2 as a possible D gene (6 bases). The CDR3 length is 12 residues. Trimming left V 5 bases short and J 11 bases short, with 12 bases between. Germline values: CDR1 MNHEY, CDR2 SMNVEV (reference sequence). This CDR3 is CASSNRDCELFF. CDR3 DNA: TGTGCCAGCAGTAACCGGGACTGCGAGCTGTTTTTT.

The chain joins TRBV2 to TRBJ2-7, with D unclear. With 7 bases removed from V and 2 bases from J, the gap between germline ends came to 15 bases. Germline V gene data show CDR1 as SNHLY and CDR2 as FYNNEI. This CDR3 is built from 14 residues. The chain's CDR3 is CASNDRQFTYEQYF. CDR3 DNA sequence: TGTGCCAGCAATGACCGACAATTTACCTACGAGCAGTACTTC.

The chain is built from TRBV27 and TRBJ1-6; D is undetermined. The CDR3 is 16 residues long. The germline gives CDR1 MNHEY, CDR2 SMNVEV (reference sequence). V was pared by 0 bases and J by 2 bases, with 8 bases between. CDR3 DNA sequence: TGTGCCAGCAGTTTATCGATGGGCACCTATAATTCACCCCTCCACTTT. The encoded protein is CASSLSMGTYNSPLHF.